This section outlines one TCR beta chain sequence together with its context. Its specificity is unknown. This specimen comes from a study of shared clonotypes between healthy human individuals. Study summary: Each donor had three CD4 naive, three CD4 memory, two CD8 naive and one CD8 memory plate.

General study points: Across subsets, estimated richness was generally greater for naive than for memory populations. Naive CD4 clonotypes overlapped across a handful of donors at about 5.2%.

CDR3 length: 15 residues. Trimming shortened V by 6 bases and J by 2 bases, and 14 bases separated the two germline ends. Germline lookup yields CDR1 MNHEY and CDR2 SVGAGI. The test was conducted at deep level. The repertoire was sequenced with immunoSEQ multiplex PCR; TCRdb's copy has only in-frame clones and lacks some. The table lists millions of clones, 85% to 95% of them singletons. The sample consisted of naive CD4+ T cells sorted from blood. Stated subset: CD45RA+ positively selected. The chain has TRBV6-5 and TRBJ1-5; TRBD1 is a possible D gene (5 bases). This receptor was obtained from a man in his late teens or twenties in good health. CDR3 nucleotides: TGTGCCAGCAGACAGGACCGAGGGGGCAATCAGCCCCAGCATTTT. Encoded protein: CASRQDRGGNQPQHF.